These T cell receptor beta chains were read from a single sample in a study of CD8 T cells in ankylosing spondylitis. TCRdb fed the 5' RACE reads into MiXCR, producing one record per CDR3 protein. The repertoire holds some 450,000 distinct CDR3 sequences, with about a sixth as singletons. Sequenced: blood, either unsorted or a sorted T cell fraction (not recorded which). The receptors stem from a male donor with ankylosing spondylitis. Each CDR3 is given with its conserved first and last residue. A D gene is named only where the DNA matches it firmly. Clone size, where shown, is once, few, many, or a class for clones that have expanded.

V gene	D gene	J gene	clone size	CDR3 protein	CDR3 DNA
TRBV7-9	-	TRBJ1-1	-	CASSYASRNTEAFF	TGTGCCAGCAGCTATGCATCCCGGAACACTGAAGCTTTCTTT
TRBV10-3	-	TRBJ2-3	many	CAISERGPTDTQYF	TGTGCCATCAGTGAGCGAGGGCCCACAGATACGCAGTATTTT
TRBV7-9	TRBD1	TRBJ2-7	-	CASSLKGAPHEQYF	TGTGCCAGCAGCTTAAAGGGGGCCCCCCACGAGCAGTACTTC
TRBV2	TRBD1	TRBJ1-4	many	CASTGQLNEKLFF	TGTGCCAGCACGGGACAGCTTAATGAAAAACTGTTTTTT
TRBV24-1	-	TRBJ1-5	-	CATRGNQPQHF	TGTGCCACCAGGGGTAATCAGCCCCAGCATTTT
TRBV2	TRBD1	TRBJ2-2	-	CASSRQGTNTGELFF	TGTGCCAGCAGTCGACAGGGAACGAACACCGGGGAGCTGTTTTTT
TRBV20-1	-	TRBJ2-1	few	CSARDTGVSYNEQFF	TGCAGTGCTAGAGATACGGGAGTAAGCTACAATGAGCAGTTCTTC
TRBV20-1	TRBD2	TRBJ2-3	-	CSASRGTSGTDTQYF	TGCAGTGCTAGCCGGGGGACTAGCGGCACAGATACGCAGTATTTT
TRBV10-3	-	TRBJ2-7	many	CAISEVLSSYEQYF	TGTGCCATCAGTGAGGTCCTGAGCTCCTACGAGCAGTACTTC
TRBV27	TRBD1	TRBJ2-5	-	CASSPLVGTGGYETQYF	TGTGCCAGCAGTCCCCTAGTAGGGACAGGGGGCTATGAGACCCAGTACTTC
TRBV4-2	TRBD2	TRBJ2-1	many	CASSQGTSGGLYNEQFF	TGTGCCAGCAGCCAAGGGACTAGCGGGGGTTTATACAATGAGCAGTTCTTC
TRBV27	-	TRBJ1-6	many	CASKSGGLSSYNSPLHF	TGTGCCAGCAAATCCGGGGGCCTCAGCTCCTATAATTCACCCCTCCACTTT
TRBV19	-	TRBJ1-1	-	CASIRSTTRFF	TGTGCCAGTATAAGGAGTACAACCCGTTTCTTT
TRBV7-2	-	TRBJ1-1	many	CASRPPGRQNTEAFF	TGTGCCAGCAGGCCCCCGGGCCGACAGAACACTGAAGCTTTCTTT
TRBV19	TRBD1	TRBJ1-5	-	CASSSLRQGAWNQPQHF	TGTGCCAGTAGTAGCCTCAGACAGGGGGCCTGGAATCAGCCCCAGCATTTT
TRBV7-2	TRBD1	TRBJ1-4	once	CASSSDSPGGYGEKLFF	TGTGCCAGCAGCTCCGACTCCCCAGGGGGCTATGGGGAAAAACTGTTTTTT
TRBV3-1	-	TRBJ2-1	few	CASSQDPRGVEQFF	TGTGCCAGCAGCCAAGATCCCAGGGGTGTTGAGCAGTTCTTC
TRBV4-1	-	TRBJ1-6	few	CASSQIPRPGSPLHF	TGCGCCAGCAGCCAAATCCCCAGGCCGGGGTCACCCCTCCACTTT
TRBV5-6	TRBD1	TRBJ2-7	-	CASSIRQGNNEQYF	TGTGCCAGCAGCATACGACAGGGGAACAACGAGCAGTACTTC
TRBV6-1	TRBD1	TRBJ1-1	-	CASSPQGAGAFF	TGTGCCAGCAGTCCACAGGGGGCGGGAGCTTTCTTT
TRBV5-1	-	TRBJ1-4	-	CASSQQGNEKLFF	TGCGCCAGCAGCCAACAGGGTAATGAAAAACTGTTTTTT
TRBV12-3/TRBV12-4	-	TRBJ2-3	-	CASRSRGNPTDTQYF	TGTGCCAGCAGAAGTAGGGGCAACCCCACAGATACGCAGTATTTT
TRBV20-1	-	TRBJ1-2	-	CSASLGGKGYGYTF	TGCAGTGCTAGTCTGGGTGGGAAGGGCTATGGCTACACCTTC
TRBV10-3	TRBD1	TRBJ1-1	few	CAIRRDRGNTEAFF	TGTGCCATCAGGCGGGACAGGGGGAACACTGAAGCTTTCTTT
TRBV24-1	-	TRBJ2-2	-	CATSDLQWDIGLFF	TGTGCCACCAGTGATTTGCAATGGGATATTGGGCTGTTTTTT
TRBV5-1	-	TRBJ2-1	few	CASSLAQSPSEQFF	TGCGCCAGCAGCTTGGCGCAGAGCCCGAGTGAGCAGTTCTTC
TRBV28	TRBD1	TRBJ2-1	-	CASHGGDRAYNEQFF	TGTGCCAGCCATGGGGGGGACAGGGCCTACAATGAGCAGTTCTTC
TRBV30	-	TRBJ1-1	-	CAWATGFYTEAFF	TGTGCCTGGGCCACGGGGTTTTACACTGAAGCTTTCTTT
TRBV4-2	-	TRBJ2-1	few	CASREEGEQFF	TGTGCCAGCAGAGAAGAGGGGGAGCAGTTCTTC
TRBV6-1	-	TRBJ1-5	few	CASMWDSNQPQHF	TGTGCCAGCATGTGGGACAGCAATCAGCCCCAGCATTTT
TRBV11-1	TRBD2	TRBJ2-2	-	CASSLVGLAGGPANTGELFF	TGTGCCAGCAGCTTAGTGGGCCTAGCGGGGGGGCCGGCGAACACCGGGGAGCTGTTTTTT
TRBV27	TRBD2	TRBJ2-7	once	CASSISGRAYEQYF	TGTGCCAGCAGTATAAGCGGGAGGGCCTACGAGCAGTACTTC
TRBV12-3/TRBV12-4	TRBD1	TRBJ1-1	-	CASSPDRENTEAFF	TGTGCCAGCAGTCCGGACAGGGAGAACACTGAAGCTTTCTTT
TRBV10-3	TRBD1	TRBJ2-7	-	CAIGRDSTYEQYF	TGTGCCATCGGCCGGGACAGTACCTACGAGCAGTACTTC
TRBV5-1	TRBD1	TRBJ2-2	-	CASSPGQGVTGELFF	TGCGCCAGCAGCCCGGGACAGGGTGTTACCGGGGAGCTGTTTTTT
TRBV20-1	-	TRBJ1-5	-	CSARVGSYQPQHF	TGCAGTGCTAGGGTCGGCTCGTATCAGCCCCAGCATTTT
TRBV11-2	-	TRBJ2-3	many	CASSIRQANWVTDTQYF	TGTGCCAGCAGCATCCGACAGGCCAATTGGGTCACAGATACGCAGTATTTT
TRBV9	-	TRBJ2-5	few	CASSPTSAVLETQYF	TGTGCCAGCAGCCCTACCTCTGCGGTCCTCGAGACCCAGTACTTC
TRBV3-1	TRBD2	TRBJ2-1	-	CASSLWRGANYNEQFF	TGTGCCAGCAGCCTCTGGCGGGGGGCTAACTACAATGAGCAGTTCTTC
TRBV12-3/TRBV12-4	TRBD1	TRBJ1-6	-	CASRLLTGADSPLHF	TGTGCCAGCAGACTCCTGACAGGGGCCGATTCACCCCTCCACTTT
TRBV7-6	-	TRBJ2-1	few	CASSFSEVNEQFF	TGTGCCAGCAGCTTTTCCGAAGTCAATGAGCAGTTCTTC
TRBV20-1	TRBD2	TRBJ2-3	-	CSALLAIELAGGTDTQYF	TGCAGTGCTTTGCTGGCCATCGAACTAGCGGGAGGGACAGATACGCAGTATTTT
TRBV7-3	TRBD1	TRBJ2-1	few	CASSSTGGYNEQFF	TGTGCCAGCAGCTCGACAGGGGGATACAATGAGCAGTTCTTC
TRBV7-3	-	TRBJ2-1	-	CASSLTSGVPYNEQFF	TGTGCCAGCAGCTTAACGTCAGGGGTGCCCTACAATGAGCAGTTCTTC
TRBV7-8	-	TRBJ2-2	-	CASSFQGYGTGELFF	TGTGCCAGCAGCTTTCAGGGGTATGGGACCGGGGAGCTGTTTTTT
TRBV28	-	TRBJ1-1	few	CASSKTGLLIREAFF	TGTGCCAGCAGTAAAACCGGACTCCTGATTCGTGAAGCTTTCTTT
TRBV2	-	TRBJ1-5	few	CAAGRGGLQPQHF	TGTGCCGCTGGACGCGGGGGCCTTCAGCCCCAGCATTTT
TRBV9	-	TRBJ2-1	-	CASSVEVGISHNEQFF	TGTGCCAGCAGCGTAGAGGTCGGGATCTCCCACAATGAGCAGTTCTTC